This T cell receptor (beta chain) was sequenced for a study of high-grade serous ovarian cancer treatment subgroups (dated by TCRdb to the early 2020s). For context, the study as a whole: On average, each sample produced 14,000 to 15,000 sequencing reads and some 7,000 unique TCR beta rearrangements. TCR beta repertoires were profiled in patients with high-grade serous ovarian cancer who were grouped, under a laparoscopic triage algorithm, by complete gross resection or by neoadjuvant chemotherapy response. Of the 30 or so patients in the cohort, 10 had no residual disease after primary surgery (R0), 10 were excellent NACT responders, and 10 were poor NACT responders. One primary tumor sample and two metastatic tumor samples were contributed by each patient, so that some 97 samples were obtained in total.

There are 15 amino acids in the CDR3, from cysteine to phenylalanine inclusive. Only the CDR3 DNA stays, 45 bases, in frame from base 1. V is pruned by 2 bases and J by 1 base, leaving 0 bases of the junction without a gene match. Sequences SGHDN (CDR1) and FVKESK (CDR2) are obtained from the germline V gene. The 85 to 100 tumor samples underwent high-throughput TCR profiling with ImmunoSEQ. In the original analysis: Richness (unique productive sequences), clonality, evenness and relatedness were included as repertoire diversity metrics, and similarity between samples was assessed with the Bhattacharyya coefficient. In a sensitivity analysis, TCRs with fewer than two reads were excluded, and consistent conclusions were obtained. What TCRdb holds here is the immuneACCESS table cut down to in-frame rearrangements. Part of the clones is not present; checked against another copy, under half of the missing clones reflect an unresolved V gene, and the others are unexplained. The V and J calls and clone size were taken over from that table, and D and trimming were inferred from the DNA. The sample table lists about 12,000 clones, 88% of them with a count of one. The ten largest clones take up approximately 2.9% of the sample.

Tumor samples were obtained before definitive surgery or chemotherapy. The MD Anderson Biospecimen Extraction Resource handled genomic DNA extraction, while the MD Anderson Cancer Genomics Laboratory carried out the TCR sequencing. About this clone: The antigen it binds to is not known. It has no much larger one-base neighbor in the sample; base qualities were not kept.

What the research found in general, with its limitations: The TCR repertoire analyses centered on CDR3, and CDR1 and CDR2 were not analyzed. Repertoire similarity between tumors of the same patient ranged about 0.095 to 0.79, whereas almost no similarity was seen between different patients. Neoantigen level correlated positively with TCR clonal relatedness, and copy number variation and mutation load from whole-genome sequencing showed a positive trend with TCR clonal relatedness. Spatial information was not captured by bulk tumor TCR sequencing, so insight into HGSC tumor complexity and diversity was limited.

The specimen was tumor tissue. Recombination connected TRBV14 to TRBJ2-3; 10 of the junction bases match TRBD2. The source of this sequence is a human donor with high-grade serous ovarian cancer. CDR3 reads: CASSQLAGGTDTQYF. In nucleotide form, the sequence is TGTGCCAGCAGCCAACTAGCGGGGGGCACAGATACGCAGTATTTT.